The 25 T cell receptor beta chains presented below share a single source sample, sequenced in a study of blood T cells in healthy people across ages. Combining a sample-barcoded 5' primer with a J-beta primer mix, a second PCR ran for about 6 to 12 cycles. Each CDR3 protein gets one entry after TCRdb re-called the 5' RACE reads with MiXCR. Found here are about 1,500,000 distinct CDR3 sequences, about 43% of them singletons; the top ten hold 7.9%. The sequenced sample consisted of blood. The receptors shown here come from a woman aged 18-29 years in good health.

V usage is TRBV20-1 and J usage is TRBJ2-3, with D hard to call. V dropped 2 bases and J dropped 0 bases, with 15 bases sitting between them. Looked up from germline, CDR1 is DFQATT and CDR2 is SNEGSKA (reference sequence). The CDR3 has 16 residues. This CDR3 reads CSARLGTATSTDTQYF. CDR3 nucleotides: TGCAGTGCTAGACTAGGAACGGCCACTAGCACAGATACGCAGTATTTT.

V is TRBV9 and J is TRBJ2-1, with TRBD2 as a possible D gene (6 bases). Germline loops: CDR1 SGDLS, CDR2 YYNGEE. This CDR3 has 14 amino acids. V was pared by 0 bases and J by 9 bases, with 13 bases between. CDR3 amino acids: CASSVEGLATEQFF. CDR3 in DNA: TGTGCCAGCAGCGTAGAGGGGCTAGCGACTGAGCAGTTCTTC.

This chain connects TRBV13 to TRBJ1-1; no definite D call. Germline V gene lookup returns CDR1 PRHDT and CDR2 FYEKMQ (reference sequence). Trimming shortened V by 3 bases and J by 7 bases, and 9 bases separated the two germline ends. The CDR3 covers 12 residues. The CDR3 sequence: CASSFERGEAFF. Written as DNA, the CDR3 is TGTGCCAGCAGCTTCGAGAGAGGTGAAGCTTTCTTT.

The chain employs TRBV6-5 and TRBJ1-6, with TRBD1 identical over 7 bases. Trimming removed 7 bases from V and 2 bases from J; junction bases left unmatched: 5. CDR3 length: 15 residues. CDR1 MNHEY and CDR2 SVGAGI come from the germline V gene. CDR3 amino acids: CASTGGGPYNSPLHF. The CDR3 region has the DNA TGTGCCAGCACAGGGGGGGGACCCTATAATTCACCCCTCCACTTT.

This clonotype was detected only a few times. This chain connects TRBV20-1 to TRBJ1-6; TRBD1 agrees at 12 bases. The V gene end was trimmed by 7 bases and the J gene end by 9 bases; junction bases not matched to a gene: 10. CDR3 length: 15 amino acids. CDR1 is DFQATT, CDR2 SNEGSKA, per germline (reference sequence). CDR3 sequence (DNA): TGCAGTGGGGCAACCGGGACAGGGGGCCGTTCACCCCTCCACTTT. Translating gives CSGATGTGGRSPLHF.

This chain joins TRBV7-9 and TRBJ2-3, with 11 nucleotides matching TRBD1. The CDR3 spans 16 residues. Germline CDR1 is SEHNR and CDR2 is FQNEAQ (reference sequence). The junction had 9 bases not matched to a gene; V was cut back by 4 bases and J by 6 bases. The CDR3 sequence is CASSSRDRGAFDTQYF. CDR3 in DNA: TGTGCCAGCAGCTCTAGGGACAGGGGGGCCTTTGATACGCAGTATTTT.

V gene TRBV7-2 combines with J gene TRBJ1-5; no firm D call. This CDR3 has 14 residues. Trimming removed 1 base from V and 10 bases from J, with 14 bases in between. Germline V lookup: CDR1 SGHTA, CDR2 FQGNSA. The CDR3 region is CASSLGPGEGPQHF. The CDR3 DNA reads TGTGCCAGCAGCTTAGGCCCAGGCGAAGGTCCCCAGCATTTT.

The gene calls are TRBV11-2 and TRBJ2-1, with D perhaps matching TRBD2 (5 bases). Trimming took off 1 base at V and 9 bases at J, with 13 bases between the two ends. CDR1 is SGHAT and CDR2 is FQNNGV in the germline V gene. The CDR3 consists of 14 residues. This chain's CDR3 is CASSLVSGSVEQFF. DNA of the CDR3: TGTGCCAGCAGCTTAGTCTCGGGGTCGGTTGAGCAGTTCTTC.

This clonotype has a count of ten or more. At one end, the junction sequence differs from germline, possibly due to a read error. The J gene is TRBJ1-1, the V gene TRBV27; tentatively, D is TRBD1 (5 bases). The CDR3 extends over 14 amino acids. Germline CDR1 and CDR2: MNHEY and SMNVEV (reference sequence). The CDR3 loop is CASSLAGGNTEAFF. The CDR3 nucleotides read TGCGCCAGCAGCTTGGCCGGGGGGAACACTGAAGCTTTCTTT.

This clonotype has a count of ten or more. CDR3 in DNA: TGCGCCAGCAGAGGCACAGGGGGCAATGAGCAGTTCTTC. This codes for CASRGTGGNEQFF. J is TRBJ2-1 and V is TRBV4-1; 8 nucleotides agree with TRBD1. V trimming: 6 bases; J trimming: 6 bases; junction bases outside the gene matches: 4. Looked up from germline, CDR1 is MGHRA and CDR2 is YSYEKL. This CDR3 comprises 13 residues.

In its sample, this clonotype was seen a few times. The chain employs TRBV9 and TRBJ2-5, with D possibly being TRBD2 (5 bases). The CDR3 runs to 16 residues. V lost 2 bases and J 2 bases, leaving 16 bases between the germline ends. Germline V gene sequence: CDR1 SGDLS, CDR2 YYNGEE. As DNA, the CDR3 is TGTGCCAGCAGCGTTTCCCCCTTAAGCGGTCAAGAGACCCAGTACTTC. Translated, it gives CASSVSPLSGQETQYF.

This clonotype showed up just a few times. The chain couples TRBV4-1 to TRBJ2-4; D possibly corresponds to TRBD2 (5 bases). Germline CDR1 and CDR2: MGHRA and YSYEKL. V lost 1 base, J lost 8 bases, and 18 bases lay in between. This CDR3 region has 16 residues. CDR3 in amino acids: CASSQVVPGLGDIQYF. The CDR3, as DNA: TGCGCCAGCAGCCAAGTCGTCCCGGGGTTAGGAGACATTCAGTACTTC.

V is TRBV28 and J is TRBJ1-2, with D perhaps matching TRBD1 (5 bases). V gave up 6 bases and J gave up 2 bases, with 16 bases separating them. The CDR3 runs 15 residues. Germline CDR1 MDHEN, CDR2 SYDVKM. CDR3 sequence: CASRVLQDKNYGYTF. CDR3 DNA sequence: TGTGCCAGCAGGGTCCTACAGGATAAAAACTATGGCTACACCTTC.

The chain couples TRBV5-1 to TRBJ1-2; maybe TRBD1 (6 bases). Germline loops: CDR1 SGHRS, CDR2 YFSETQ. This CDR3 contains 16 residues. V was clipped by 4 bases and J by 6 bases, with 22 bases between them. The CDR3 DNA is TGCGCCAGCAGCCTCAGGCCCCCCACAGGGTTCGATGGCTACACCTTC. Translating it yields CASSLRPPTGFDGYTF.

This clonotype was counted at least ten times. This chain uses TRBV28 with TRBJ2-6, with 8 bases aligning to TRBD1. V trimming: 9 bases; J trimming: 2 bases; junction bases outside the gene matches: 9. This CDR3 has 16 amino acids. The germline V gene has CDR1 MDHEN and CDR2 SYDVKM. This chain's CDR3 is CARDRVYPPGANVLTF. CDR3 sequence (DNA): TGTGCCAGGGACAGGGTTTACCCCCCTGGGGCCAACGTCCTGACTTTC.

The chain uses TRBV20-1 and TRBJ2-4; 7 bases match TRBD1. The trim removed 5 bases at V and 3 bases at J, leaving 7 bases unmatched. This CDR3 is built from 14 residues. Germline V lookup: CDR1 DFQATT, CDR2 SNEGSKA (reference sequence). Written as DNA, the CDR3 is TGCAGTGCTGATCAGGGGGTTGTCAAAAACATTCAGTACTTC. This encodes CSADQGVVKNIQYF.

This clonotype was picked up a small number of times. This chain connects TRBV29-1 to TRBJ1-5; no clear D gene. The CDR3 consists of 15 residues. The germline V gene has CDR1 SQVTM and CDR2 ANQGSEA. V was trimmed by 7 bases and J by 4 bases, leaving 20 bases between them. As DNA, the CDR3 is TGCAGCGCCTCAGCCGGTGTGACGGGGAATCAGCCCCAGCATTTT. It encodes CSASAGVTGNQPQHF.

This CDR3 is CASSQWLVYQGNNEQYF. The CDR3 DNA follows: TGCGCCAGCAGCCAGTGGTTGGTCTATCAGGGAAACAATGAGCAGTACTTC. The chain uses TRBV4-1 and TRBJ2-5, with TRBD1 as a possible D gene (5 bases). Deletions cut 3 bases from V and 11 bases from J, with 28 bases between. In germline, CDR1 is MGHRA, CDR2 YSYEKL. The CDR3 is 17 residues long.

The rearrangement joins TRBV21-1 to TRBJ2-1; TRBD1, the table's D call, was not compared with the DNA. TRBV21-1 is designated a pseudogene. CDR3 length equals 13 residues. CDR3 DNA: TGTGCCAGCAGCAATCGCCCAGGGGGGCTACTGTTCTTC. Translated, it gives CASSNRPGGLLFF.

This chain links TRBV5-6 with TRBJ1-5, with D hard to call. Germline CDR1 and CDR2: SGHDT and YYEEEE. CDR3 size: 14 residues. V gave up 4 bases and J gave up 1 base, with 9 bases separating them. CDR3 in DNA: TGTGCCAGCAGCCTCGGTGCGAGCAATCAGCCCCAGCATTTT. Translation: CASSLGASNQPQHF.

This chain connects TRBV30 to TRBJ2-3; D uncertain. Germline V CDR1 and CDR2: GTSNPN, SVGIG (reference sequence). The CDR3 runs 14 residues. V dropped 0 bases and J dropped 5 bases, with 12 bases sitting between them. This CDR3 reads CAWSVNFWGDTQYF. CDR3 coding DNA: TGTGCCTGGAGTGTAAATTTTTGGGGAGATACGCAGTATTTT.

The chain employs TRBV15 and TRBJ2-1; TRBD2 aligns across 10 bases. Germline V lookup: CDR1 LNHNV, CDR2 YYDKDF (reference sequence). This CDR3 has 17 amino acids. The V gene end was trimmed by 2 bases and the J gene end by 4 bases; junction bases not matched to a gene: 8. The CDR3 loop is CATSRSLLAGPYNEQFF. Written as DNA, the CDR3 is TGTGCCACCAGCAGAAGCCTACTAGCGGGACCATACAATGAGCAGTTCTTC.

The chain has TRBV15 and TRBJ1-4; 9 bases align to TRBD1. J gave up 2 bases and V 4 bases, and 5 bases lay outside the gene matches. The germline V gene has CDR1 LNHNV and CDR2 YYDKDF (reference sequence). There are 16 residues in the CDR3. The CDR3 sequence: CATSTNRGPTNEKLFF. In DNA, the CDR3 is TGTGCCACCAGCACAAACAGGGGGCCTACTAATGAAAAACTGTTTTTT. Full variable domain (missing parts from reference TRBV15 and TRBJ1-4): DAMVIQNPRYQVTQFGKPVTLSCSQTLNHNVMYWYQQKSSQAPKLLFHYYDKDFNNEADTPDNFQSRRPNTSFCFLDIRSPGLGDTAMYLCATSTNRGPTNEKLFFGSGTQLSVL.

This clonotype was seen only a few times. The gene calls are TRBV4-1 and TRBJ1-1; D gene uncertain. The germline V gene encodes CDR1 MGHRA and CDR2 YSYEKL. There are 14 residues in the CDR3. Trimming took 4 bases from V and 0 from J, leaving 9 bases between them. The CDR3 nucleotides are TGCGCCAGCAGCCGCCCCGAGGTGAACACTGAAGCTTTCTTT. Its protein is CASSRPEVNTEAFF.

The chain is built from TRBV7-8 and TRBJ2-1, with 9 bases aligning to TRBD2. The CDR3 extends over 17 amino acids. The J segment lost 5 bases and the V segment lost 4 bases, leaving 12 bases of the junction unmatched. Looked up from germline, CDR1 is SGHVS and CDR2 is FQNEAQ. The CDR3: CASSWEPTSGPNNEQFF. CDR3 in DNA: TGTGCCAGCAGCTGGGAACCAACTAGCGGGCCGAACAATGAGCAGTTCTTC.